This TCR beta chain derives from a study of CD8 T cells in Susac syndrome. The RNA input was about 0.5 to 1 ug, and it was reverse transcribed with random hexamers. Coverage of TCR beta CDR3 amplification by immunoSEQ multiplex PCR extended to 54 Vbeta and 13 Jbeta. MiXCR, applied by TCRdb to the immunoSEQ multiplex PCR reads, yields one record per CDR3 protein. This table has over 100,000 distinct CDR3 sequences, 80% to 95% appearing once. The CDR3 has 15 residues. Germline lookup yields CDR1 SGHTA and CDR2 FQGNSA. J gave up 3 bases and V 5 bases, and 8 bases lay outside the gene matches. Sequencing of TCR beta was performed on blood CD8+ and CD4+ T cells. The healthy controls were matched to patients by age and sex. The CD8+ and CD4+ T cells were isolated magnetically using a negative isolation approach, whereas the TEMRA cells were enriched by FACS.

Sequencing was done on a sample of CD4+ T cells from PBMCs. This TCR was recovered from a human donor in good health. The V gene is TRBV7-2, the J gene TRBJ1-2; 8 nucleotides agree with TRBD1. The CDR3 region is CASSAPGQEDYGYTF. The CDR3 nucleotides are TGTGCCAGCAGCGCTCCGGGACAGGAGGACTATGGCTACACCTTC.